One and the same sample provided the 2 T cell receptor beta chains below, sequenced in a study of siplizumab effects on memory and regulatory T cells. The protocol was immunoSEQ multiplex PCR, while the TCRdb copy is restricted to in-frame clones and leaves out a portion. The table has about 100,000 clones, 85% to 95% seen once. Material for sequencing was Tregs sorted from blood. All receptors come from a human donor in good health.

This rearrangement joins TRBV29-1 to TRBJ1-3; unclear D gene. V shed 6 bases and J shed 2 bases, with 8 bases lying between them. CDR1 SQVTM and CDR2 ANQGSEA come from the germline V gene. This CDR3 is built from 12 residues. CDR3 sequence (DNA): TGCAGCGTCGAGAAGGCTGGAAACACCATATATTTT. Protein product: CSVEKAGNTIYF.

The rearrangement links TRBV19 to TRBJ2-6, with D hard to call. Trimming cost V 3 bases and J 4 bases, with 16 bases left between them. Germline CDR1 is LNHDA and CDR2 is SQIVND (reference sequence). The CDR3 length is 17 residues. The CDR3 protein is CASSILLNSLGANVLTF. The CDR3 DNA is TGTGCCAGTAGTATTTTGCTTAACAGTCTGGGGGCCAACGTCCTGACTTTC.